The clone carrying this TCR beta chain has just a few counts. Its antigen is not known. The sample is drawn from a study of T cells in Graves' hyperthyroidism and ophthalmopathy. Findings and limits, study-wide: Most thyroid clonotypes expanded above 0.001 appeared in blood too. A model of 13 V-J features distinguished ophthalmopathy from stable hyperthyroidism. Ophthalmopathy, as predicted by the model, came a median approximately 5.9 months after the prediction.

V shed 6 bases, J shed 8 bases, and the junction held 11 bases outside the gene matches. The germline V gene encodes CDR1 SEHNR and CDR2 FQNEAQ (reference sequence). This CDR3 has 15 residues. Using RNA transcripts as the source, TCR beta CDR3 regions were amplified. The TCR CDR3 first-round RT-PCR relied on the HTBI primer set. MiXCR, run by TCRdb on the multiplex PCR reads, gives a single entry per CDR3 protein. The sample contains around 610,000 distinct CDR3 sequences, roughly 14% of which appear only once. Sequencing input: blood. The clonotype comes from a woman aged 40 to 50 with Graves' ophthalmopathy. The chain carries TRBV7-9 and TRBJ2-7; 12 bases align to TRBD2. CDR3 residues: CASSLASGRENKQYF. In nucleotides, the CDR3 is TGTGCCAGCAGTTTGGCTAGCGGGAGGGAGAATAAGCAGTACTTC.